One sample yielded the 21 T cell receptor beta chains listed below, sequenced in a study of blood T cell repertoires in COVID-19. Sequencing used immunoSEQ multiplex PCR; TCRdb keeps in-frame clones, though not all of them. The sample has roughly 380,000 clones, approximately 84% seen once; the top ten hold under 3%. Sample: PBMCs or T cells enriched from blood (not recorded which). The receptors derive from a woman aged 25 to 39 who had recovered from COVID-19.

A few counts support this clone. The chain joins TRBV6-5 to TRBJ1-1; D ambiguous. V gave up 3 bases and J gave up 3 bases, with 11 bases separating them. The CDR3 loop spans 14 amino acids. The V gene's germline CDR1 is MNHEY and CDR2 SVGAGI. The CDR3 coding sequence is TGTGCCAGCAGTTATCACCCCCGGGACACTGAAGCTTTCTTT. Encoded protein: CASSYHPRDTEAFF.

The J gene is TRBJ1-2, the V gene TRBV5-4, with D hard to call. Germline-derived CDR1 and CDR2 are SGHNT and YYREEE (reference sequence). The CDR3 has 14 residues. V was cut by 1 base and J by 0 bases, with 7 bases left in between. CDR3 DNA sequence: TGTGCCAGCAGCTTGATCGGTCCTAACTATGGCTACACCTTC. This gives the protein CASSLIGPNYGYTF.

This clone was found a few times. This chain's CDR3 is CATSDFGGADIQYF. The CDR3 DNA reads TGTGCCACCAGTGATTTTGGGGGCGCGGACATTCAGTACTTC. The chain is built from TRBV24-1 and TRBJ2-4, with D tentatively TRBD1 (6 bases). The CDR3 length is 14 residues. Germline V gives CDR1 KGHDR, CDR2 SFDVKD. V dropped 1 base and J dropped 8 bases, with 11 bases sitting between them.

V gene TRBV9 combines with J gene TRBJ1-1; D is uncertain. CDR3 length: 14 residues. Germline V lookup: CDR1 SGDLS, CDR2 YYNGEE. Trimming stripped 0 bases from V and 6 bases from J, with 12 bases between. CDR3 DNA: TGTGCCAGCAGCGTAGGTCCGGGTCGCGCTGAAGCTTTCTTT. Translated: CASSVGPGRAEAFF.

The chain couples TRBV11-3 to TRBJ2-1; D not resolved. This CDR3 region has 13 residues. Trimming took off 5 bases at V and 6 bases at J, with 11 bases between the two ends. In germline, CDR1 is SGHNT, CDR2 YENEEA. The CDR3 sequence is CASSPGVVNEQFF. For the CDR3, the DNA is TGTGCCAGCAGCCCCGGTGTAGTCAATGAGCAGTTCTTC.

Only a few counts were recorded for this clone. One end of the junction fails to match germline, which may point to a read error. Other nucleotide sequences in the sample specify the same CDR3. The chain links TRBV9 to TRBJ1-2; TRBD1 might be the D (6 bases). The germline gives CDR1 SGDLS, CDR2 YYNGEE. The CDR3 has 13 amino acids. The CDR3 region has the DNA TGTGCCAGCAGTGTAGGGGGGGACTATGGCTACACCTTC. Amino acids: CASSVGGDYGYTF. The full variable domain, rest sourced from reference TRBV9 and TRBJ1-2, is DSGVTQTPKHLITATGQRVTLRCSPRSGDLSVYWYQQSLDQGLQFLIQYYNGEERAKGNILERFSAQQFPDLHSELNLSSLELGDSALYFCASSVGGDYGYTFGSGTRLTVV.

The chain joins TRBV12-3 or TRBV12-4 to TRBJ1-1, with no clear D. There are 13 residues in the CDR3. V shed 8 bases and J shed 1 base, with 11 bases lying between them. The CDR3 region has the DNA TGTGCCAGCGAACGCAGGCAGAACACTGAAGCTTTCTTT. It specifies CASERRQNTEAFF.

This clone was detected once. The CDR3 region has the DNA TGTGCCAGCAGCGTAGGGGAAGGGGCTGAAAAACTGTTTTTT. It translates to CASSVGEGAEKLFF. The chain joins TRBV9 to TRBJ1-4, with D tentatively TRBD1 (5 bases). Trimming took 0 bases from V and 7 from J, leaving 10 bases between them. Germline loops: CDR1 SGDLS, CDR2 YYNGEE. There are 14 residues in the CDR3.

V usage is TRBV5-1 and J usage is TRBJ2-5; D not resolved. From germline, CDR1 is SGHRS and CDR2 YFSETQ. V shed 2 bases and J shed 5 bases, with 16 bases lying between them. The CDR3 totals 15 residues. CDR3 loop: CASSFIPSPEETQYF. The CDR3 DNA reads as TGCGCCAGCAGCTTCATTCCTTCCCCCGAGGAGACCCAGTACTTC.

This clone was detected a few times. The chain has TRBV6-5 and TRBJ1-4, with D perhaps matching TRBD1 (6 bases). Germline V gene data show CDR1 as MNHEY and CDR2 as SVGAGI. V was trimmed by 5 bases and J by 3 bases, leaving 13 bases between them. CDR3 length equals 15 residues. CDR3 DNA: TGTGCCAGCAGTCTTCGACAGGCCCCTAATGAAAAACTGTTTTTT. Amino acid sequence: CASSLRQAPNEKLFF.

The rearrangement uses TRBV9 and TRBJ2-3, with 10 bases that match TRBD2. Trimming cost V 2 bases and J 4 bases; bases outside gene matches: 7. The CDR3 is 16 residues long. Germline lookup yields CDR1 SGDLS and CDR2 YYNGEE. The CDR3 sequence is CASSVIAGGQADTQYF. The CDR3 DNA reads as TGTGCCAGCAGCGTCATAGCGGGAGGACAGGCAGATACGCAGTATTTT.

The DNA for the CDR3 is TGTGCCAGCAGCGTAAAAGCGGGGGGGCCGGGTGAGCAGTTCTTC. Protein sequence: CASSVKAGGPGEQFF. The chain joins TRBV11-2 to TRBJ2-1; 10 bases are a match to TRBD2. CDR1 is SGHAT, CDR2 FQNNGV, per germline. The CDR3 consists of 15 residues. Losses at the gene ends were 5 bases for V and 9 bases for J; bases not matched to a gene: 10. Looking up the rest from reference TRBV11-2 and TRBJ2-1 gives the full variable domain: EAGVAQSPRYKIIEKRQSVAFWCNPISGHATLYWYQQILGQGPKLLIQFQNNGVVDDSQLPKDRFSAERLKGVDSTLKIQPAKLEDSAVYLCASSVKAGGPGEQFFGPGTRLTVL.

The V call is TRBV6-5, the J call TRBJ1-6; possible D gene TRBD1, 6 bases. The CDR3 is 14 residues long. The germline gives CDR1 MNHEY, CDR2 SVGAGI. V lost 7 bases, J lost 13 bases, and 20 bases lay in between. CDR3 DNA sequence: TGTGCCAGCAAATTCGGGACAAAAGGATCGCCCCTCCACTTT. This codes for CASKFGTKGSPLHF.

CDR3 in DNA: TGTGCCAGCAGCCAGCCCGCAGGCGGGGAAAACACCATATATTTT. Its protein product is CASSQPAGGENTIYF. V gene TRBV14 combines with J gene TRBJ1-3; D is uncertain. Trimming cost V 3 bases and J 6 bases, with 15 bases left between them. CDR1 and CDR2 (germline): SGHDN, FVKESK. This CDR3 is 15 amino acids long.

This chain links TRBV12-3 or TRBV12-4 with TRBJ2-1, with no clear D. V was clipped by 3 bases and J by 3 bases, with 6 bases between them. CDR3 length equals 13 residues. The CDR3 here is CASSFSGYNEQFF. The CDR3 DNA sequence: TGTGCCAGCAGTTTTTCAGGCTACAATGAGCAGTTCTTC.

The chain combines TRBV5-4 with TRBJ1-2, with 7 bases aligning to TRBD1. Germline loops: CDR1 SGHNT, CDR2 YYREEE (reference sequence). The CDR3 has 14 amino acids. The V segment lost 4 bases and the J segment 7 bases; nucleotides outside the gene matches: 10. In DNA form, the CDR3 reads TGTGCCAGCAGCCGGATAACAGGGGATGGTGGCTACACCTTC. This encodes CASSRITGDGGYTF.

V is TRBV7-9 and J is TRBJ2-7; D gene ambiguous. CDR1 and CDR2 from the germline V gene are SEHNR and FQNEAQ (reference sequence). V lost 5 bases and J lost 6, with 11 bases in between. The CDR3 extends over 12 amino acids. The DNA for the CDR3 is TGTGCCAGCAGCCCACTATCGTCCGAGCAGTACTTC. Its protein is CASSPLSSEQYF.

A remark on this clone: Germline and junction disagree at one end, which may indicate a read error. The chain joins TRBV6-5 to TRBJ1-2; a possible D gene is TRBD1 (6 bases). Per germline, CDR1 MNHEY and CDR2 SVGAGI. There are 12 residues in the CDR3. The CDR3: CVSSSDRYGYTF. In nucleotides, the CDR3 is TGTGTCAGCAGTTCGGACAGATATGGCTACACCTTC.

The J gene is TRBJ1-5, the V gene TRBV12-3 or TRBV12-4; tentative D call: TRBD1 (6 bases). There are 13 residues in the CDR3. Trimming removed 6 bases from V and 4 bases from J, with 10 bases in between. The CDR3 is CASRTQGNQPQHF. CDR3 nucleotides: TGTGCCAGCAGAACACAGGGAAATCAGCCCCAGCATTTT.

This clone was counted once. This rearrangement joins TRBV27 to TRBJ2-1; TRBD1 agrees at 7 bases. CDR3 size: 14 residues. The V and J ends lost 4 bases and 6 bases, in that order; junction bases with no gene match: 6. Germline V gives CDR1 MNHEY, CDR2 SMNVEV (reference sequence). CDR3 DNA sequence: TGTGCCAGCAGTTCCCCGGGACAGAGCAATGAGCAGTTCTTC. Its translation: CASSSPGQSNEQFF.

The rearrangement links TRBV5-1 to TRBJ1-1, with 9 bases lining up with TRBD1. CDR3 length: 14 residues. Looked up from germline, CDR1 is SGHRS and CDR2 is YFSETQ. V shed 3 bases, J shed 4 bases, and the junction held 4 bases outside the gene matches. CDR3: CASSSLQGATEAFF. Here the CDR3 DNA reads TGCGCCAGCAGCTCGTTACAGGGGGCCACTGAAGCTTTCTTT.